Below, 15 T cell receptor beta chains from the same sample are listed, as sequenced in a study of blood T cell repertoires in COVID-19. Sequencing used immunoSEQ multiplex PCR; TCRdb keeps in-frame clones, though not all of them. This sample has around 300,000 clones, with 75% to 90% found just once. The sample consisted of PBMCs or T cells enriched from blood (not recorded which). Source of these receptors: a woman aged 45 to 65 who had recovered from COVID-19.

The V gene is TRBV4-3, the J gene TRBJ2-6, with D possibly matching TRBD1 (6 bases). V was shortened by 0 bases and J by 3 bases, with 6 bases between the two germline ends. This CDR3 has 15 residues. Looked up from germline, CDR1 is LGHNA and CDR2 is YSLEER. This CDR3 is CASSQDRGGANVLTF. For the CDR3, the DNA is TGCGCCAGCAGCCAAGACAGGGGTGGGGCCAACGTCCTGACTTTC.

CDR3 coding DNA: TGCAGCGTTGGTTTGACAGGGGGATCCTACGAGCAGTACTTC. Translating it yields CSVGLTGGSYEQYF. The rearrangement links TRBV29-1 to TRBJ2-7, with 9 bases matching TRBD1. From germline, CDR1 is SQVTM and CDR2 ANQGSEA. The CDR3 runs to 14 residues. Unmatched junction bases numbered 5, after V lost 4 bases and J lost 1 base.

The rearrangement joins TRBV30 to TRBJ2-5; TRBD2 might be the D (6 bases). There are 15 residues in the CDR3. Germline-derived CDR1 and CDR2 are GTSNPN and SVGIG (reference sequence). With 0 bases removed from V and 4 bases from J, the gap between germline ends came to 15 bases. CDR3 nucleotides: TGTGCCTGGAGTGTACTACCCCAGGGAGGAGAGACCCAGTACTTC. Its protein product is CAWSVLPQGGETQYF. Full variable domain (missing parts from reference TRBV30 and TRBJ2-5): SQTIHQWPATLVQPVGSPLSLECTVEGTSNPNLYWYRQAAGRGLQLLFYSVGIGQISSEVPQNLSASRPQDRQFILSSKKLLLSDSGFYLCAWSVLPQGGETQYFGPGTRLLVL.

The chain recombines TRBV2 with TRBJ1-1; 7 bases are a match to TRBD1. V was clipped by 6 bases and J by 0 bases; unmatched bases: 10. CDR1 is SNHLY and CDR2 is FYNNEI in the germline V gene. This CDR3 region has 16 residues. The CDR3, as DNA: TGTGCCAGCAGCCGGGACAGCCGTATCATGAACACTGAAGCTTTCTTT. It translates to CASSRDSRIMNTEAFF.

This sequence joins TRBV7-3 and TRBJ1-2; a weak D match, TRBD1 (6 bases). The V gene's germline CDR1 is SGHTA and CDR2 FQGTGA. V was trimmed by 1 base and J by 6 bases, leaving 24 bases between them. This CDR3 is 18 amino acids long. The CDR3 DNA is TGTGCCAGCAGCTTAAGGGCAGGGGACCCCATAAACTTGAATGGCTACACCTTC. It encodes CASSLRAGDPINLNGYTF.

The rearrangement links TRBV3-1 (or the pseudogene TRBV3-2) to TRBJ2-7; 8 bases are a match to TRBD1. The CDR3 loop spans 14 amino acids. Germline-derived CDR1 and CDR2 are LGHDT and YNNKEL (reference sequence). V shed 4 bases, J shed 6 bases, and the junction held 8 bases outside the gene matches. The CDR3 region has the DNA TGTGCCAGCAGCCCACGGACAGGGATCTCCGAGCAGTACTTC. It translates to CASSPRTGISEQYF.

The chain recombines TRBV11-2 with TRBJ2-5; 7 bases align to TRBD2. J lost 2 bases, V lost 5 bases, and 14 bases had no gene match. CDR3 length: 17 amino acids. Per germline, CDR1 SGHAT and CDR2 FQNNGV. As DNA, the CDR3 is TGTGCCAGCAGCCGTCGTTGGGGGGGGGAACTACAAGAGACCCAGTACTTC. Amino acids: CASSRRWGGELQETQYF.

This chain joins TRBV19 and TRBJ2-1; possible D gene TRBD2, 6 bases. V lost 4 bases to trimming and J lost 3 bases, with 19 bases between them. The CDR3 loop spans 17 amino acids. The germline gives CDR1 LNHDA, CDR2 SQIVND (reference sequence). The CDR3 region has the DNA TGTGCCAGTAGTACCTTCGGGACTCAGAGGTTCTACAATGAGCAGTTCTTC. Translated: CASSTFGTQRFYNEQFF.

The chain is built from TRBV18 and TRBJ2-5; D not resolved. The length of the CDR3 is 14 residues. Germline V gene sequence: CDR1 KGHSH, CDR2 LQKENI. The V end was cut by 0 bases, the J end by 2 bases, with 7 bases between. The CDR3 coding sequence is TGTGCCAGCTCACCACCGTTGCAGCAAGAGACCCAGTACTTC. As protein: CASSPPLQQETQYF.

V gene TRBV18 combines with J gene TRBJ1-2; 8 nucleotides agree with TRBD1. V lost 4 bases to trimming and J lost 4 bases; unmatched junction nucleotides: 2. The germline gives CDR1 KGHSH, CDR2 LQKENI. The CDR3 loop spans 13 amino acids. CDR3 protein: CASSLTGVYGYTF. The CDR3 DNA follows: TGTGCCAGCTCACTGACAGGGGTCTATGGCTACACCTTC.

The CDR3 DNA reads TGCGCCAGCAGCCATCCCCAGGGGGCTAATGAAAAACTGTTTTTT. Translated: CASSHPQGANEKLFF. The chain couples TRBV4-1 to TRBJ1-4; TRBD1 matches 7 bases. CDR1 and CDR2 (germline): MGHRA, YSYEKL. This CDR3 is 15 amino acids long. V lost 3 bases to trimming and J lost 3 bases; unmatched junction nucleotides: 4.

The chain combines TRBV7-3 with TRBJ1-1; TRBD1 matches 8 bases. Trimming at V came to 4 bases and at J to 6 bases, leaving 4 bases not matched to a gene. Germline lookup yields CDR1 SGHTA and CDR2 FQGTGA. The CDR3 loop spans 13 amino acids. This chain's CDR3 is CASSSTQGAEAFF. CDR3 bases: TGTGCCAGCAGCTCAACACAGGGGGCTGAAGCTTTCTTT. Filled out from reference TRBV7-3 and TRBJ1-1, the complete variable domain reads GAGVSQTPSNKVTEKGKYVELRCDPISGHTALYWYRQSLGQGPEFLIYFQGTGAADDSGLPNDRFFAVRPEGSVSTLKIQRTERGDSAVYLCASSSTQGAEAFFGQGTRLTVV.

The chain has TRBV28 and TRBJ1-2; the match to TRBD1 covers 9 bases. J was trimmed by 4 bases and V by 6 bases; bases with no gene match: 9. Germline CDR1 is MDHEN and CDR2 is SYDVKM. This CDR3 contains 15 residues. The CDR3 protein is CASRTQGAQIYGYTF. CDR3 in DNA: TGTGCCAGCAGGACACAGGGGGCGCAAATCTATGGCTACACCTTC.

This sequence joins TRBV5-1 and TRBJ2-1, with D possibly TRBD1 on 6 matching bases. Germline V gene lookup returns CDR1 SGHRS and CDR2 YFSETQ. Between the trimmed V and J ends, which lost 3 bases and 8 bases, there was a span of 18 bases. This CDR3 is 15 amino acids long. The CDR3 is CASSYGTPFGDEQFF. DNA for the CDR3: TGCGCCAGCAGCTACGGGACACCTTTCGGCGATGAGCAGTTCTTC.

This rearrangement joins TRBV18 to TRBJ1-2, with D tentatively TRBD1 (6 bases). This CDR3 has 15 amino acids. The germline V and J ends were trimmed by 2 bases and 4 bases, with 14 bases remaining between them. The V gene's germline CDR1 is KGHSH and CDR2 LQKENI. CDR3 coding DNA: TGTGCCAGCTCACCATCACTCGACAGGTCCTATGGCTACACCTTC. It yields the protein CASSPSLDRSYGYTF.